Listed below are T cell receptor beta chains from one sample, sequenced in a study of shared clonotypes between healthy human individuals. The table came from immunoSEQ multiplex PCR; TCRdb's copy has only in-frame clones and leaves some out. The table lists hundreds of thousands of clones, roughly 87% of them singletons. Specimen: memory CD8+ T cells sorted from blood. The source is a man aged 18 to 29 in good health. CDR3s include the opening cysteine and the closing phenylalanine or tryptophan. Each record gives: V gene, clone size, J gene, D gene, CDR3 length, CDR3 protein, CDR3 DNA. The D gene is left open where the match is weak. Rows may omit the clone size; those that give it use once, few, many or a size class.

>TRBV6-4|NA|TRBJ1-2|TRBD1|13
CASNADREGGYTF
TGTGCCAGCAACGCGGACAGGGAAGGAGGCTACACCTTC
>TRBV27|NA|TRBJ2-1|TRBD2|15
CASSLLAGFGNEQFF
TGTGCCAGCAGTTTACTAGCGGGGTTTGGGAATGAGCAGTTCTTC
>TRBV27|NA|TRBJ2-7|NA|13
CASSELAPYEQYF
TGTGCCAGCAGCGAGCTAGCCCCCTACGAGCAGTACTTC
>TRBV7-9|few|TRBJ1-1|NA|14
CASTNVPRFPEAFF
TGTGCCAGCACAAACGTACCAAGGTTCCCTGAAGCTTTCTTT
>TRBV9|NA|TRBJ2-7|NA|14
CASSVEPGLGEQYF
TGTGCCAGCAGCGTAGAACCAGGGCTCGGCGAGCAGTACTTC
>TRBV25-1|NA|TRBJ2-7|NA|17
CASSERDYRGGPYEQYF
TGTGCCAGCAGTGAAAGAGATTACAGGGGGGGCCCCTACGAGCAGTACTTC
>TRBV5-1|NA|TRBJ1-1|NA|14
CASSAVPFRLEAFF
TGCGCCAGCAGTGCCGTCCCCTTCCGGCTTGAAGCTTTCTTT
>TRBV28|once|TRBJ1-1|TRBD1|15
CASSLEQGDQTEAFF
TGTGCCAGCAGTTTAGAACAGGGGGACCAGACTGAAGCTTTCTTT
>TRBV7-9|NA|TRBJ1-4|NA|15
CASSPWVDGNEKLFF
TGTGCCAGCAGCCCGTGGGTGGACGGTAATGAAAAACTGTTTTTT
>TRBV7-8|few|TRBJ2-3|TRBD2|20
CASSLAFLASSGVGTDTQYF
TGTGCCAGCAGCTTAGCGTTCCTTGCCTCTAGCGGGGTAGGCACAGATACGCAGTATTTT
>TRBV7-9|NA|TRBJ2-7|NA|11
CASRGTYEQYF
TGTGCCAGCAGGGGCACCTACGAGCAGTACTTC
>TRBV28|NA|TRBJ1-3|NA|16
CASSSLDSTPGNTIYF
TGTGCCAGCAGTTCCTTGGACAGTACCCCTGGAAACACCATATATTTT
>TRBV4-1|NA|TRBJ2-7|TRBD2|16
CASSQGYGAGDYEQYF
TGCGCCAGCAGCCAAGGATATGGGGCGGGGGACTACGAGCAGTACTTC
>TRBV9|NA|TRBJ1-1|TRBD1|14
CASSFRGGNTEAFF
TGTGCCAGCAGCTTCAGGGGGGGGAACACTGAAGCTTTCTTT
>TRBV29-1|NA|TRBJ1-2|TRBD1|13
CSVDFGQGVGYTF
TGCAGCGTTGACTTTGGGCAGGGGGTTGGCTACACCTTC
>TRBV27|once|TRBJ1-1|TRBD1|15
CASSLRDREDTEAFF
TGTGCCAGCAGCCTCCGGGACAGGGAGGATACTGAAGCTTTCTTT
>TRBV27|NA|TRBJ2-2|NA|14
CAGVGTSNTGELFF
TGTGCCGGCGTAGGGACGTCGAACACCGGGGAGCTGTTTTTT
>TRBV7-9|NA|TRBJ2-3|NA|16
CASSLGGRQTRDTQYF
TGTGCCAGCAGCTTAGGTGGGCGGCAAACCCGGGATACGCAGTATTTT
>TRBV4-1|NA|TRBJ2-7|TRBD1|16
CASSQVSGGLRNEQYF
TGCGCCAGCAGCCAAGTATCAGGGGGCTTGAGGAACGAGCAGTACTTC
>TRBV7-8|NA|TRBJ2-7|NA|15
CASSLDVLNYYEQYF
TGTGCCAGCAGCTTAGATGTCCTCAACTACTACGAGCAGTACTTC
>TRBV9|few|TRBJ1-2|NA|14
CASSVATGSYGYTF
TGTGCCAGCAGCGTAGCAACGGGGTCCTATGGCTACACCTTC
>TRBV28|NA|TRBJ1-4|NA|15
CASIQTTQSNEKLFF
TGTGCCAGCATTCAAACCACCCAGTCTAATGAAAAACTGTTTTTT
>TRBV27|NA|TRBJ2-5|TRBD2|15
CASRPRDYSKETQYF
TGTGCCAGCAGACCGCGGGACTATTCAAAAGAGACCCAGTACTTC
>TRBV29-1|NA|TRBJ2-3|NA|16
CSSLVSMGTSPDTQYF
TGCAGCTCACTAGTTTCCATGGGCACTTCCCCAGATACGCAGTATTTT
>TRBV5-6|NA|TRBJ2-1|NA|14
CASSAGTSYNEQFF
TGTGCCAGCAGCGCCGGGACATCCTACAATGAGCAGTTCTTC
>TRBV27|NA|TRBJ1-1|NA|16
CASSSRGAGVNTEAFF
TGTGCCAGCAGTTCCAGGGGAGCAGGGGTGAACACTGAAGCTTTCTTT
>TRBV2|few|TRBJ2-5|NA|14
CASSDQGAQETQYF
TGTGCCAGCAGTGATCAGGGTGCCCAAGAGACCCAGTACTTC
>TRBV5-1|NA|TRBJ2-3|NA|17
CASSLSGSRISTDTQYF
TGCGCCAGCAGCTTGAGTGGAAGCAGGATTAGCACAGATACGCAGTATTTT
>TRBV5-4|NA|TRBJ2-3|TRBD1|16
CASSLTTGGYTDTQYF
TGTGCCAGCAGTCTTACGACAGGGGGGTACACAGATACGCAGTATTTT
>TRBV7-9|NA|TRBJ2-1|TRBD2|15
CASSLAPLRGDEQFF
TGTGCCAGCAGCTTAGCACCTCTTCGGGGGGATGAGCAGTTCTTC
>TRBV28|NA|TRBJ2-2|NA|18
CASSLPPIWRPDTGELFF
TGTGCCAGCAGTTTACCCCCTATCTGGCGCCCAGACACCGGGGAGCTGTTTTTT
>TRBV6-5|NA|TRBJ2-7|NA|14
CASSYGSRGYEQYF
TGTGCCAGCAGTTACGGGTCCAGGGGCTACGAGCAGTACTTC
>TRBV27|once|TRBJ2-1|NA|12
CASSQAGPEQFF
TGTGCCAGCAGCCAGGCGGGGCCCGAGCAGTTCTTC
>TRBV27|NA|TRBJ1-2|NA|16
CASSFSAGETNYGYTF
TGTGCCAGCAGTTTCTCGGCGGGGGAGACTAACTATGGCTACACCTTC
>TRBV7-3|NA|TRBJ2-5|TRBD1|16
CASSSDRDRVLGPQYF
TGTGCCAGCAGCTCAGACCGGGACAGGGTTTTGGGTCCCCAGTACTTC
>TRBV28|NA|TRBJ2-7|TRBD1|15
CASSSRDRAYDEQYF
TGTGCCAGCAGTTCCCGGGACAGGGCCTATGACGAGCAGTACTTC
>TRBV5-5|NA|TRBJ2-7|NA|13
CASSLGSPYEQYF
TGTGCCAGCAGCTTAGGGAGCCCCTACGAGCAGTACTTC
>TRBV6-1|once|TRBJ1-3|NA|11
CATSETYTIYF
TGTGCCACCTCCGAGACTTACACCATATATTTT
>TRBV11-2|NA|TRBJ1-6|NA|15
CASSLLPTSWPPLHF
TGTGCCAGCAGCTTATTACCGACCTCCTGGCCACCCCTCCACTTT
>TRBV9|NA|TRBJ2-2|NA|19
CASSVGPSIGAPNTGELFF
TGTGCCAGCAGCGTAGGTCCCTCCATAGGGGCGCCGAACACCGGGGAGCTGTTTTTT
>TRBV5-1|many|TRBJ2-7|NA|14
CASSLYGSTYEQYF
TGCGCCAGCAGCTTGTACGGCAGCACCTACGAGCAGTACTTC
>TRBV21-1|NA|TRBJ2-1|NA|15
CASSKAGGEDNEQFF
TGTGCCAGCAGCAAAGCGGGGGGCGAGGACAATGAGCAGTTCTTC
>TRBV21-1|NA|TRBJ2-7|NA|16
CASRNGNARSSYEQYF
TGTGCCAGCCGAAACGGGAATGCCAGGAGCTCCTACGAGCAGTACTTC
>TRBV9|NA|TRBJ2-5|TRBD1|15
CASSAGTAFWETQYF
TGTGCCAGCAGCGCGGGGACAGCTTTTTGGGAGACCCAGTACTTC
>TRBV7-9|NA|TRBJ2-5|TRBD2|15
CASSSPSGSVETQYF
TGTGCCAGCAGCAGTCCTAGCGGGAGTGTAGAGACCCAGTACTTC
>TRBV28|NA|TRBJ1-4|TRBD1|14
CASSPPGQGGKLFF
TGTGCCAGCAGTCCCCCAGGACAGGGCGGAAAACTGTTTTTT
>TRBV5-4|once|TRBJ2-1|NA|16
CASSLAGVRLDNEQFF
TGTGCCAGCAGCTTGGCGGGAGTTAGGCTGGACAATGAGCAGTTCTTC
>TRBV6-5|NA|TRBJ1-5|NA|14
CASSYKSGVQPQHF
TGTGCCAGCAGTTACAAGTCAGGGGTTCAGCCCCAGCATTTT
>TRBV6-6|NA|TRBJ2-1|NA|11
CASSMDNEQFF
TGTGCCAGCAGTATGGATAATGAGCAGTTCTTC
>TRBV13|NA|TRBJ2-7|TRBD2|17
CASSLGPRDYQGYEQYF
TGTGCCAGCAGCTTAGGACCCCGGGACTACCAAGGCTACGAGCAGTACTTC
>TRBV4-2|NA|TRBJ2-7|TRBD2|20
CASSPLKGLAGGASVYEQYF
TGTGCCAGCAGCCCACTCAAGGGCCTAGCGGGCGGTGCCAGTGTCTACGAGCAGTACTTC
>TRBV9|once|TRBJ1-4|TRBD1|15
CASSGPRQGNEKLFF
TGTGCCAGCAGCGGACCCCGACAGGGGAATGAAAAACTGTTTTTT
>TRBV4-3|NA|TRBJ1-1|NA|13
CASSPQTRTEAFF
TGCGCCAGCAGCCCGCAAACCAGGACTGAAGCTTTCTTT
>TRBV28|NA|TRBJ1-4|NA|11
CASRLGEKLFF
TGTGCCAGCAGGTTGGGGGAAAAACTGTTTTTT
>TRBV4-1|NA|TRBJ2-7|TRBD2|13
CASSQRGFYEQYF
TGCGCCAGCAGCCAGCGGGGGTTCTACGAGCAGTACTTC
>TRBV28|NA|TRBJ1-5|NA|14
CASSTRRYNQPQHF
TGTGCCAGCAGTACCAGACGGTACAATCAGCCCCAGCATTTT
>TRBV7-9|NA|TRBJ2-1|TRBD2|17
CASSPWTSGGLYNEQFF
TGTGCCAGCAGCCCTTGGACTAGCGGGGGGCTATACAATGAGCAGTTCTTC